The 15 T cell receptor beta chains reported below all come from one sample, sequenced in a study of blood T cell repertoires in COVID-19. Generated by immunoSEQ multiplex PCR, the TCRdb table keeps only in-frame clones and is missing some. The sample shows hundreds of thousands of clones, 75% to 90% of them seen only once. The sample taken for sequencing was PBMCs or T cells enriched from blood (not recorded which). The receptors were sampled from a man in his fifties or sixties who had been exposed to COVID-19.

V and J are TRBV5-1 and TRBJ2-7; 8 bases line up with TRBD1. The germline V gene has CDR1 SGHRS and CDR2 YFSETQ. V was clipped by 5 bases and J by 5 bases; unmatched bases: 9. CDR3 length: 14 amino acids. This CDR3 reads CASSRDRFIDEQYF. The CDR3 DNA reads as TGCGCCAGCAGTAGGGACAGGTTTATCGACGAGCAGTACTTC.

Regarding this clone: The same CDR3 also results from other DNA sequences found in this sample. V is TRBV5-1 and J is TRBJ1-1; D is possibly TRBD1 (5 bases). Trimming left V 0 bases short and J 0 bases short, with 9 bases between. Germline V gives CDR1 SGHRS, CDR2 YFSETQ. CDR3 length equals 15 residues. CDR3 nucleotide sequence: TGCGCCAGCAGCTTGGGACAGATTATGAACACTGAAGCTTTCTTT. Protein: CASSLGQIMNTEAFF.

The rearrangement uses TRBV7-9 and TRBJ2-5, with D uncertain. V was pared by 0 bases and J by 5 bases, with 7 bases between. This CDR3 is 13 amino acids long. Germline CDR1 is SEHNR and CDR2 is FQNEAQ (reference sequence). The CDR3 nucleotides read TGTGCCAGCAGCTTAGCAGACTGGGAGACCCAGTACTTC. Translation: CASSLADWETQYF.

V is TRBV28 and J is TRBJ1-3; TRBD1 might be the D (5 bases). This CDR3 is 14 amino acids long. The germline gives CDR1 MDHEN, CDR2 SYDVKM. The V end was cut by 4 bases, the J end by 8 bases, with 15 bases between. The CDR3, as DNA: TGTGCCAGCAGTTCACAGACAGTTTTGGACACCATATATTTT. It specifies CASSSQTVLDTIYF.

The CDR3 sequence: CASSSGTGGLDTQYF. Written as DNA, the CDR3 is TGTGCCAGCAGCTCGGGGACAGGGGGCTTAGATACGCAGTATTTT. The J gene is TRBJ2-3, the V gene TRBV7-2; 12 nucleotides line up with TRBD1. CDR1 and CDR2 from the germline V gene are SGHTA and FQGNSA. The junction had 4 bases not matched to a gene; V was cut back by 4 bases and J by 5 bases. This CDR3 is 15 amino acids long.

This sequence joins TRBV5-1 and TRBJ2-1; D perhaps matches TRBD1 (5 bases). The CDR3 loop spans 14 amino acids. V shed 5 bases and J shed 7 bases, with 16 bases lying between them. The germline gives CDR1 SGHRS, CDR2 YFSETQ. Here the CDR3 DNA reads TGCGCCAGCAGTGTCATGACAGCCGGAAATGAGCAGTTCTTC. Residues: CASSVMTAGNEQFF.

The V gene is TRBV5-6, the J gene TRBJ2-7, with D perhaps TRBD2 (6 bases). Germline V gives CDR1 SGHDT, CDR2 YYEEEE. CDR3 size: 12 residues. Trimming pared 1 base from V and 7 bases from J, leaving 9 bases between. CDR3 in amino acids: CASSLIAGEQYV. CDR3 DNA: TGTGCCAGCAGCTTGATTGCGGGGGAGCAGTACGTC.

The genes are TRBV5-4 and TRBJ2-5; possible D gene TRBD2, 7 bases. The germline CDR1 and CDR2 sequences are SGHNT and YYREEE (reference sequence). The CDR3 loop spans 13 amino acids. V was shortened by 5 bases and J by 1 base, with 9 bases between the two germline ends. DNA for the CDR3: TGTGCCAGCAGAGGGGGGGGCCAAGAGACCCAGTACTTC. The encoded protein is CASRGGGQETQYF.

The chain links TRBV18 to TRBJ1-2; D gene uncertain. The CDR3 loop spans 13 amino acids. From germline, CDR1 is KGHSH and CDR2 LQKENI. Trimming stripped 6 bases from V and 0 bases from J, with 8 bases between. For the CDR3, the DNA is TGTGCCAGCTCGACATTTACTAACTATGGCTACACCTTC. Its protein product is CASSTFTNYGYTF.

V is TRBV18 and J is TRBJ1-1; tentative D call: TRBD1 (5 bases). Looked up from germline, CDR1 is KGHSH and CDR2 is LQKENI. The CDR3 covers 14 residues. V lost 2 bases to trimming and J lost 2 bases, with 9 bases between them. DNA of the CDR3: TGTGCCAGCTCACCAGCAAGGGGCAACACTGAAGCTTTCTTT. This encodes CASSPARGNTEAFF.

The chain is built from TRBV5-4 and TRBJ2-1, with TRBD2 as a possible D gene (6 bases). V lost 1 base, J lost 1 base, and 9 bases lay in between. Germline-derived CDR1 and CDR2 are SGHNT and YYREEE (reference sequence). The CDR3 loop spans 15 amino acids. CDR3 sequence reads: CASSLRDSSYNEQFF. CDR3 nucleotides: TGTGCCAGCAGCTTGAGGGACTCGTCCTACAATGAGCAGTTCTTC. Combining the CDR3 with reference TRBV5-4 and TRBJ2-1 gives the whole variable domain ETGVTQSPTHLIKTRGQQVTLRCSSQSGHNTVSWYQQALGQGPQFIFQYYREEENGRGNFPPRFSGLQFPNYSSELNVNALELDDSALYLCASSLRDSSYNEQFFGPGTRLTVL.

This chain connects TRBV6-5 to TRBJ2-1; 7 nucleotides agree with TRBD2. The CDR3 is 15 amino acids. From germline, CDR1 is MNHEY and CDR2 SVGAGI. Losses at the gene ends were 6 bases for V and 1 base for J; bases not matched to a gene: 6. CDR3 amino acids: CASSQIAGSYNEQFF. CDR3 nucleotide sequence: TGTGCCAGCAGCCAGATAGCGGGTTCCTACAATGAGCAGTTCTTC.

This clone occurred once. The rearrangement links TRBV5-1 to TRBJ1-2, with no clear D. Germline lookup yields CDR1 SGHRS and CDR2 YFSETQ. The V end lost 4 bases, the J end lost 4 bases, and 17 bases lay between the germline ends. This CDR3 comprises 15 residues. The CDR3 loop reads CASSKEDTEPYGYTF. CDR3 coding DNA: TGCGCCAGCAGCAAGGAGGATACTGAGCCCTATGGCTACACCTTC.

The chain recombines TRBV27 with TRBJ1-1, with a possible D match to TRBD1 (6 bases). V was clipped by 8 bases and J by 3 bases, with 13 bases between them. CDR1 is MNHEY and CDR2 is SMNVEV in the germline V gene (reference sequence). This CDR3 contains 13 residues. CDR3 nucleotide sequence: TGTGCCAGCGGCGACAGGAGTTACACTGAAGCTTTCTTT. Translated: CASGDRSYTEAFF.

The V gene is TRBV7-2, the J gene TRBJ2-3; weak D call: TRBD2 (5 bases). The ends were cut back, 0 bases at V and 5 bases at J, with 9 bases in the middle. Germline CDR1 is SGHTA and CDR2 is FQGNSA. This CDR3 has 14 amino acids. Here the CDR3 DNA reads TGTGCCAGCAGCTTAGCGTCGAGGGAAGATACGCAGTATTTT. Protein product: CASSLASREDTQYF.